This T cell receptor (beta chain) was found in a study of follicular helper T cells after annual influenza vaccination. Sequencing used immunoSEQ multiplex PCR; TCRdb keeps in-frame clones, though not all of them. The sample yields 6,000 or so clones, 80% to 85% seen once. Trimming left V 8 bases short and J 8 bases short, with 15 bases between. Germline CDR1 SNHLY, CDR2 FYNNEI. The CDR3 extends over 12 amino acids. This clone was observed a few times. Time point here: 2015-2016 season, 7 days after influenza vaccination. The sample here was CXCR5- memory CD4+ T cells sorted from blood, taken 7 days after influenza vaccination. This rearrangement joins TRBV2 to TRBJ1-2; D gene ambiguous. This clonotype originated in an adult who received the influenza vaccine. The CDR3 loop is CASQGAASGYTF. The CDR3 DNA sequence: TGTGCCAGCCAAGGTGCCGCGTCCGGCTACACCTTC. Supplemented by reference TRBV2 and TRBJ1-2, the full variable domain reads EPEVTQTPSHQVTQMGQEVILRCVPISNHLYFYWYRQILGQKVEFLVSFYNNEISEKSEIFDDQFSVERPDGSNFTLKIRSTKLEDSAMYFCASQGAASGYTFGSGTRLTVV.